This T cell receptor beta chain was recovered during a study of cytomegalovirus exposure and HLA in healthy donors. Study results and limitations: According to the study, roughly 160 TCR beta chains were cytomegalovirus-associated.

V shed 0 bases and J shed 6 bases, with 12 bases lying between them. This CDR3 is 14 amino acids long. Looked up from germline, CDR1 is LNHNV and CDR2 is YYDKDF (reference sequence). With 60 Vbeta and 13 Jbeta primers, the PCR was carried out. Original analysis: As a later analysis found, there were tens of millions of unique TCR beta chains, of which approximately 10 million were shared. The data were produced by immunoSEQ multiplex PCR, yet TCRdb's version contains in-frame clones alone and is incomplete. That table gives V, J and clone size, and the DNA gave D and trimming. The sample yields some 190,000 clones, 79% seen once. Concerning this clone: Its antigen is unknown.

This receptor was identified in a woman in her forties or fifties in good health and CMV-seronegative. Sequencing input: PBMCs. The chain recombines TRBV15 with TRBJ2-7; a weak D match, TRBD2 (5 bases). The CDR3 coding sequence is TGTGCCACCAGCAGAGATCCCCGTCGGGGCGAGCAGTACTTC. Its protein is CATSRDPRRGEQYF.